This T cell receptor beta chain was recovered during a study of cytomegalovirus exposure and HLA in healthy donors. Study-wide points: Researchers reported in a later analysis that a missense DCLRE1C variant was tied to TCR beta V- and J-gene trimming. One later analysis reportedly identified an Asian-associated ancestry cluster that showed fewer N-insertions than the roughly 700-donor mean.

PCR was performed using 60 Vbeta and 13 Jbeta primers. The protocol was immunoSEQ multiplex PCR, while the TCRdb copy is restricted to in-frame clones and leaves out a portion. The table includes 210,000 or so clones, around 83% detected once. V lost 3 bases and J lost 7, with 7 bases in between. CDR3 length: 12 amino acids. The germline V gene has CDR1 MNHEY and CDR2 SMNVEV (reference sequence). Comment on this clone: The antigen remains undetermined. The sample holds other DNA sequences that translate to the same CDR3.

The clonotype comes from a girl under 18 in good health and CMV-seronegative. Sequenced input: PBMCs. The chain carries TRBV27 and TRBJ2-1; TRBD2 might be the D (5 bases). The CDR3: CASSFRGNEQFF. As DNA, the CDR3 is TGTGCCAGCAGTTTCCGCGGGAATGAGCAGTTCTTC.